These T cell receptor beta chains were read from a single sample in a study of blood T cells in healthy people across ages. TCRdb called the 5' RACE reads again in MiXCR, with one record for every CDR3 protein. The sample includes 870,000 or so distinct CDR3 sequences, roughly 26% of them seen just once. The sample comprised blood. The origin of the receptors is a woman of 80 years or more in good health. The CDR3 runs from the conserved cysteine through the conserved F or W. Each record gives: D gene, clone size, J gene, V gene, CDR3 protein, CDR3 DNA. A D gene is named only where the DNA matches it firmly. Where a row states a size, it is once, few, many or the class of an expanded clone; other rows omit it.

>NA|many|TRBJ2-3|TRBV6-2/TRBV6-3
CASSQIQATDTQYF
TGTGCCAGCAGTCAGATACAGGCGACAGATACGCAGTATTTT
>NA|NA|TRBJ1-5|TRBV15
CATSRPRQASNQPQHF
TGTGCCACCAGCAGACCCCGACAGGCCAGCAATCAGCCCCAGCATTTT
>NA|many|TRBJ2-5|TRBV27
CASRPTGHQYQETQYF
TGTGCCAGCAGACCGACCGGACATCAGTACCAAGAGACCCAGTACTTC
>NA|many|TRBJ2-6|TRBV11-2
CASSLARPANVLTF
TGTGCCAGCAGCTTAGCGCGGCCAGCCAACGTCCTGACTTTC
>TRBD2|NA|TRBJ2-1|TRBV6-1
CASRFVGGSNEQFF
TGTGCCAGCAGATTCGTGGGGGGGAGTAACGAGCAGTTCTTC
>NA|few|TRBJ2-5|TRBV6-2/TRBV6-3
CASSYSRTGGLTQYF
TGTGCCAGCAGTTACTCCCGGACAGGAGGGTTGACCCAGTACTTC
>TRBD2|many|TRBJ2-1|TRBV7-2
CASSRLADYNEQFF
TGTGCCAGCAGCAGACTAGCGGACTACAATGAGCAGTTCTTC
>TRBD1|many|TRBJ2-1|TRBV7-7
CASSRQGVGEQFF
TGTGCCAGCAGCAGACAGGGGGTTGGTGAGCAGTTCTTC
>NA|NA|TRBJ1-1|TRBV7-2
CASSFPGLQAFF
TGTGCCAGCAGCTTTCCAGGGTTACAAGCTTTCTTT
>NA|many|TRBJ2-1|TRBV4-3
CASSRNRAIPGNEQFF
TGCGCCAGCAGCCGGAACCGGGCCATTCCGGGCAATGAGCAGTTCTTC
>NA|many|TRBJ2-1|TRBV6-6
CASSYPRSLAYNEQFF
TGTGCCAGCAGTTACCCTCGGTCTTTAGCCTACAATGAGCAGTTCTTC
>NA|many|TRBJ1-2|TRBV7-2
CASSLLYGYTF
TGTGCCAGCAGCTTACTGTATGGCTACACCTTC
>NA|few|TRBJ2-7|TRBV21-1
CASSPLPVQVCSYEQYF
TGTGCCAGCAGCCCACTTCCGGTACAGGTTTGCTCCTACGAGCAGTACTTC
>NA|many|TRBJ2-1|TRBV6-2/TRBV6-3
CASSYSGVGTRNEQFF
TGTGCCAGCAGTTACTCGGGGGTGGGGACGAGGAATGAGCAGTTCTTC
>NA|many|TRBJ2-5|TRBV12-3/TRBV12-4
CASSLGLGGQETQYF
TGTGCCAGCAGTTTAGGCCTAGGGGGCCAAGAGACCCAGTACTTC
>NA|few|TRBJ2-2|TRBV7-9
CASSGTPGELFF
TGTGCCAGCAGCGGCACCCCCGGGGAGCTGTTTTTT
>TRBD2|NA|TRBJ2-7|TRBV12-3/TRBV12-4
CASNTSGRTYEQYF
TGTGCCAGCAACACCAGCGGGAGAACCTACGAGCAGTACTTC
>NA|few|TRBJ1-5|TRBV20-1
CSAREQRGNQPQHF
TGCAGTGCTAGAGAACAGCGGGGCAATCAGCCCCAGCATTTT
>NA|NA|TRBJ2-6|TRBV12-3/TRBV12-4
CASSFRGSGVNVLTF
TGTGCCAGCAGTTTCCGTGGCTCTGGGGTCAACGTCCTGACTTTC
>NA|NA|TRBJ2-1|TRBV19
CASSIDRGGNNEQFF
TGTGCCAGTAGTATAGACAGGGGGGGGAACAATGAGCAGTTCTTC
>NA|few|TRBJ2-7|TRBV10-3
CAISDREGIYEQYF
TGTGCCATCAGTGACAGGGAAGGAATCTATGAGCAGTACTTC
>TRBD1|many|TRBJ1-6|TRBV11-2
CASSLEGTGGSPLHF
TGTGCCAGCAGCTTAGAAGGTACAGGGGGTTCACCCCTCCACTTT